This is a list of T cell receptor beta chains from one sample in a study of blood T cell repertoires in COVID-19. The method was immunoSEQ multiplex PCR; TCRdb's version includes in-frame clones alone and lacks a portion of them. The table shows 40,000 or so clones, with roughly 78% occurring only once. Sequenced sample: peripheral blood. All receptors derive from a man aged 70 or older with acute or convalescent COVID-19. The CDR3 runs from the conserved cysteine through the conserved F or W. Fields, in order: J gene, V gene, D gene, clone size, CDR3 DNA, CDR3 protein. The D gene is left open where the match is weak. Clone size is given for some rows only: seen once, a few or many times, or a class if the clone is expanded.

j_call: TRBJ1-1
v_call: TRBV5-1
d_call: NA
clone_size: NA
cdr3_nt: TGCGCCAGCAGCTTCGACACGAACACTGAAGCTTTCTTT
cdr3_aa: CASSFDTNTEAFF

j_call: TRBJ2-1
v_call: TRBV20-1
d_call: TRBD2
clone_size: NA
cdr3_nt: TGCAGTGCTAGTCCCGGGGGGGGAAATGAGCAGTTCTTC
cdr3_aa: CSASPGGGNEQFF

j_call: TRBJ1-5
v_call: TRBV27
d_call: NA
clone_size: NA
cdr3_nt: TGTGCCAGCAGTTTGGACTGGTCCCAGCCCCAGCATTTT
cdr3_aa: CASSLDWSQPQHF

j_call: TRBJ2-2
v_call: TRBV19
d_call: NA
clone_size: NA
cdr3_nt: TGTGCCAGTTGGAGGAACACCGGGGAGCTGTTTTTT
cdr3_aa: CASWRNTGELFF

j_call: TRBJ2-1
v_call: TRBV7-2
d_call: TRBD2
clone_size: NA
cdr3_nt: TGTGCCAGCAGCTTATATCCCTCTAGCGGGAGCGGCAATGAGCAGTTCTTC
cdr3_aa: CASSLYPSSGSGNEQFF

j_call: TRBJ1-3
v_call: TRBV3-1/TRBV3-2
d_call: NA
clone_size: few
cdr3_nt: TGTGCCAGCAGCCAAGAGGAACGGGGTCAACCACACTCTGGAAACACCATATATTTT
cdr3_aa: CASSQEERGQPHSGNTIYF

j_call: TRBJ2-1
v_call: TRBV10-3
d_call: TRBD2
clone_size: NA
cdr3_nt: TGTGCCATCAGTGAGTCGAGTGGCGGGAGGGCCTACAATGAGCAGTTCTTC
cdr3_aa: CAISESSGGRAYNEQFF

j_call: TRBJ2-7
v_call: TRBV27
d_call: TRBD2
clone_size: medium-sized
cdr3_nt: TGTGCCAGCAGTGCGAGAAGCGGGAGCCCCCTCTCCTACGAGCAGTACTTC
cdr3_aa: CASSARSGSPLSYEQYF

j_call: TRBJ2-1
v_call: TRBV5-1
d_call: NA
clone_size: NA
cdr3_nt: TGCGCCAGCAGCTTGGAGGGGGGGAACAGCTACAATGAGCAGTTCTTC
cdr3_aa: CASSLEGGNSYNEQFF

j_call: TRBJ2-3
v_call: TRBV3-1/TRBV3-2
d_call: TRBD2
clone_size: once
cdr3_nt: TGTGCCAGCAGCCACCCGGACTTAGCGGGAGGGCCCTATACGCAGTATTTT
cdr3_aa: CASSHPDLAGGPYTQYF

j_call: TRBJ1-1
v_call: TRBV5-1
d_call: TRBD1
clone_size: NA
cdr3_nt: TGCGCCAGCAGCTTGCAGGGGGGTAACACTGAAGCTTTCTTT
cdr3_aa: CASSLQGGNTEAFF

j_call: TRBJ2-7
v_call: TRBV2
d_call: NA
clone_size: NA
cdr3_nt: TGTGCCAGCAACCCCGGGGGACGATACGAGCAGTACTTC
cdr3_aa: CASNPGGRYEQYF

j_call: TRBJ1-5
v_call: TRBV18
d_call: TRBD1
clone_size: NA
cdr3_nt: TGTGCCAGCTCGACAGGGTTACAGCCCCAGCATTTT
cdr3_aa: CASSTGLQPQHF

j_call: TRBJ2-7
v_call: TRBV28
d_call: TRBD1
clone_size: NA
cdr3_nt: TGTGCCAGCAGTTCCCCGGGACAGCACTACGAGCAGTACTTC
cdr3_aa: CASSSPGQHYEQYF

j_call: TRBJ1-2
v_call: TRBV27
d_call: TRBD1
clone_size: once
cdr3_nt: TGTGCCAGCAGTTTATCGATCGGGGTTTACGAACAGGGGGCTCGCTATGGCTACACCTTC
cdr3_aa: CASSLSIGVYEQGARYGYTF

j_call: TRBJ1-5
v_call: TRBV28
d_call: NA
clone_size: NA
cdr3_nt: TGTGCCAGCAGCCACAGTGGCGGGGGCCCGAATCAGCCCCAGCATTTT
cdr3_aa: CASSHSGGGPNQPQHF

j_call: TRBJ1-5
v_call: TRBV28
d_call: TRBD1
clone_size: NA
cdr3_nt: TGTGCCAGCACCCCCACCCTGACAGGGGTCAGGCATTTT
cdr3_aa: CASTPTLTGVRHF

j_call: TRBJ1-2
v_call: TRBV28
d_call: NA
clone_size: few
cdr3_nt: TGTGCCAGCAGCCGTAACTATGGCTACACCTTC
cdr3_aa: CASSRNYGYTF

j_call: TRBJ1-6
v_call: TRBV28
d_call: NA
clone_size: NA
cdr3_nt: TGTGCCAGCAGACAGGGTAGCTCCTATAATTCACCCCTCCACTTT
cdr3_aa: CASRQGSSYNSPLHF

j_call: TRBJ1-4
v_call: TRBV7-8
d_call: TRBD1
clone_size: NA
cdr3_nt: TGTGCCAGCAGCCCACCACCCGGGACAGCTAATGAAAAACTGTTTTTT
cdr3_aa: CASSPPPGTANEKLFF

j_call: TRBJ2-1
v_call: TRBV18
d_call: NA
clone_size: NA
cdr3_nt: TGTGCCAGCTCACCAAGAAGGGACAACTCCTACAATGAGCAGTTCTTC
cdr3_aa: CASSPRRDNSYNEQFF

j_call: TRBJ2-5
v_call: TRBV4-1
d_call: TRBD2
clone_size: NA
cdr3_nt: TGCGCCAGCAGCCCGGGGGGCCAAGAGACCCAGTACTTC
cdr3_aa: CASSPGGQETQYF

j_call: TRBJ1-1
v_call: TRBV18
d_call: NA
clone_size: NA
cdr3_nt: TGTGCCAGCTCACCACGGAGTACCACTGAAGCTTTCTTT
cdr3_aa: CASSPRSTTEAFF

j_call: TRBJ1-5
v_call: TRBV28
d_call: NA
clone_size: NA
cdr3_nt: TGTGCCAGCAGTCTGGCCCTTGTAAGTCAGCCCCAGCATTTT
cdr3_aa: CASSLALVSQPQHF

j_call: TRBJ1-5
v_call: TRBV28
d_call: NA
clone_size: NA
cdr3_nt: TGTGCCAGCGAGGTTTTAAATCAGCCCCAGCATTTT
cdr3_aa: CASEVLNQPQHF

j_call: TRBJ2-2
v_call: TRBV7-8
d_call: NA
clone_size: NA
cdr3_nt: TGTGCCAGCAGCTTCGGGTCTCCGGGTCTGACCGGGGAGCTGTTTTTT
cdr3_aa: CASSFGSPGLTGELFF

j_call: TRBJ1-2
v_call: TRBV6-2/TRBV6-3
d_call: TRBD1
clone_size: NA
cdr3_nt: TGTGCCAGCAGTTACTCAGGGGGCAAAAACTATGGCTACACCTTC
cdr3_aa: CASSYSGGKNYGYTF

j_call: TRBJ2-7
v_call: TRBV9
d_call: NA
clone_size: medium-sized
cdr3_nt: TGTGCCAGCAGTGGCGGGATTACCTTACACGAGCAGTACTTC
cdr3_aa: CASSGGITLHEQYF

j_call: TRBJ1-4
v_call: TRBV9
d_call: TRBD1
clone_size: NA
cdr3_nt: TGTGCCAGCAGCGTCGGACAGGGGAGGGAAAAACTGTTTTTT
cdr3_aa: CASSVGQGREKLFF

j_call: TRBJ2-1
v_call: TRBV19
d_call: NA
clone_size: NA
cdr3_nt: TGTGCCAGTACGGACGGGAGCTCCTACAATGAGCAGTTCTTC
cdr3_aa: CASTDGSSYNEQFF

j_call: TRBJ1-4
v_call: TRBV14
d_call: NA
clone_size: NA
cdr3_nt: TGTGCCAGCAGCCGGGGCACCGAGGAAAAACTGTTTTTT
cdr3_aa: CASSRGTEEKLFF

j_call: TRBJ2-7
v_call: TRBV10-3
d_call: TRBD2
clone_size: NA
cdr3_nt: TGTGCCATCCGGAGCGGGGTGACCTACGAGCAGTACTTC
cdr3_aa: CAIRSGVTYEQYF

j_call: TRBJ2-5
v_call: TRBV6-5
d_call: NA
clone_size: NA
cdr3_nt: TGTGCCACCGAAGGTGAGCGGAGCACTGAGACCCAGTACTTC
cdr3_aa: CATEGERSTETQYF

j_call: TRBJ2-7
v_call: TRBV25-1
d_call: TRBD2
clone_size: few
cdr3_nt: TGTGCCAGCAGGGAGACTAGCCTCGACGAGCAGTACTTC
cdr3_aa: CASRETSLDEQYF

j_call: TRBJ1-3
v_call: TRBV24-1
d_call: NA
clone_size: once
cdr3_nt: TGTGCCACCAGTGCGTCGGGTGCTGGAAACACCATATATTTT
cdr3_aa: CATSASGAGNTIYF

j_call: TRBJ2-7
v_call: TRBV27
d_call: NA
clone_size: NA
cdr3_nt: TGTGCCAGCAGTTTGGGCAGCCCCTACGAGCAGTACTTC
cdr3_aa: CASSLGSPYEQYF

j_call: TRBJ2-7
v_call: TRBV5-6
d_call: NA
clone_size: NA
cdr3_nt: TGTGCCAGCAGCCTAAAAACGGGTTATTCCTACGAGCAGTACTTC
cdr3_aa: CASSLKTGYSYEQYF

j_call: TRBJ2-7
v_call: TRBV3-1/TRBV3-2
d_call: NA
clone_size: NA
cdr3_nt: TGTGCCAGCAGCCCAGGATCGCTGGGCTCCTACGAGCAGTACTTC
cdr3_aa: CASSPGSLGSYEQYF

j_call: TRBJ2-1
v_call: TRBV4-1
d_call: TRBD2
clone_size: NA
cdr3_nt: TGCGCCAGCAGCCACCCCGGACTAGCGGGATCTAATGAGCAGTTCTTC
cdr3_aa: CASSHPGLAGSNEQFF

j_call: TRBJ2-2
v_call: TRBV28
d_call: NA
clone_size: NA
cdr3_nt: TGTGCCAGCAAATCACTGACTCTTAACACCGGGGAGCTGTTTTTT
cdr3_aa: CASKSLTLNTGELFF

j_call: TRBJ1-1
v_call: TRBV7-8
d_call: NA
clone_size: NA
cdr3_nt: TGTGCCAGCAGAGTCGGCGGGTCCGTCACTGAAGCTTTCTTT
cdr3_aa: CASRVGGSVTEAFF